The TCR beta chain described here comes from a study of blood T cell repertoires in COVID-19. Overall study context: Donors in the United States, Italy and Spain gave samples during acute or convalescent COVID-19.

After removal of 5 bases from V and 7 bases from J, the junction contained 1 base not matched to a gene. The CDR3 totals 14 residues. Germline V CDR1 and CDR2: SGHTA, FQGTGA. Per the original methods: It was from reference gene primer amplification that nucleated cell counts were estimated. Measured with immunoSEQ multiplex PCR; TCRdb has only the in-frame clones, and not every one. Clone size and the V and J calls come from that table; the DNA yielded D and trimming. The table lists 300,000 to 350,000 clones, 87% of them singletons, with more than 7.5% in the top ten. The specimen was peripheral blood. The rearrangement uses TRBV7-3 and TRBJ2-1; 14 bases are shared with TRBD2. The clonotype comes from a man under 40 with COVID-19, enrolled during active disease. The CDR3 region has the DNA TGTGCCAGCAGCCGGACTAGCGGGAGGAATGAGCAGTTCTTC. This sequence encodes CASSRTSGRNEQFF. The variable domain in full, with the rest retrieved from reference TRBV7-3 and TRBJ2-1, is GAGVSQTPSNKVTEKGKYVELRCDPISGHTALYWYRQSLGQGPEFLIYFQGTGAADDSGLPNDRFFAVRPEGSVSTLKIQRTERGDSAVYLCASSRTSGRNEQFFGPGTRLTVL.